This is a list of T cell receptor beta chains from one sample in a study of CD8+ T cells in alopecia areata. This table comes from immunoSEQ multiplex PCR, and its TCRdb copy is limited to in-frame clones, with some not included. The table records 50,000 to 70,000 clones, 44% of them present only once. The sequencing sample was made of NKG2D-low CD8+ T cells sorted from blood. The receptors derive from a human donor with alopecia areata. CDR3s include the opening cysteine and the closing phenylalanine or tryptophan. The D gene is left open where the match is weak. Size is omitted from some rows. Given values are once, few, many or a class for expanded clones.

cdr3_nt cdr3_aa j_call clone_size v_call d_call
TGCGCCAGCAGCTTGAGTGGGGGCACAGATACGCAGTATTTT CASSLSGGTDTQYF TRBJ2-3 few TRBV5-1 -
TGTGCCAGCAGCTTGGGGCCCGACGAGGGGAGCGAGCAGTACTTC CASSLGPDEGSEQYF TRBJ2-7 - TRBV5-4 -
TGCGCCAGCAGCCTCAATACTGCCTACGAGCAGTACTTC CASSLNTAYEQYF TRBJ2-7 - TRBV4-1 -
TGTGCCAGCAGCGTAGACGCAGGCTCGGTCAAAAACATTCAGTACTTC CASSVDAGSVKNIQYF TRBJ2-4 few TRBV9 -
TGTGCTAGCAGCCTTGGACGTATGAACACTGAAGCTTTCTTT CASSLGRMNTEAFF TRBJ1-1 - TRBV7-7 -
TGTGCCAGCAGCCCACGTTCAGGGTCCACCGGGGAGCTGTTTTTT CASSPRSGSTGELFF TRBJ2-2 - TRBV9 -
TGCAGCGTTTATGAGCGGGAGGGCCGAGGGGAGCTGTTTTTT CSVYEREGRGELFF TRBJ2-2 - TRBV29-1 TRBD2
TGTGCCAGCAGCCACGGACAGGGGTCCTATGGCTACACCTTC CASSHGQGSYGYTF TRBJ1-2 - TRBV5-6 TRBD1
TGTGCCAGCAGCCCGACAGGGTCCGAGCAGTACTTC CASSPTGSEQYF TRBJ2-7 few TRBV7-9 TRBD1
TGTGCCAGTCGACCGGGACAGGGGGCTCTCAATCAGCCCCAGCATTTT CASRPGQGALNQPQHF TRBJ1-5 - TRBV19 TRBD1
TGTGCCAGCAGCTTTCGGGCAGGGGTGATCTCCGAGCAGTACTTC CASSFRAGVISEQYF TRBJ2-7 - TRBV5-6 -
TGTGCCAGTGTAGACGCATACCGGGACAGGGTCGGTCAAAGGGCTTTCTTT CASVDAYRDRVGQRAFF TRBJ1-1 - TRBV25-1 TRBD1
TGCGCCAGCAGCCAGGCTCTGTTAAGGGCTAGCGGGGGCAATGAGCAGTTCTTC CASSQALLRASGGNEQFF TRBJ2-1 - TRBV4-3 TRBD2
TGTGCCAGCAGTGAGCGTTACAGGAACACCGGGGAGCTGTTTTTT CASSERYRNTGELFF TRBJ2-2 - TRBV27 -
TGTGCCAGCAGCTTAATACTCGGGCCAGATACGCAGTATTTT CASSLILGPDTQYF TRBJ2-3 few TRBV11-2 -
TGTGCCAGCAGCACTCGGACTACCTACCAAGAGACCCAGTACTTC CASSTRTTYQETQYF TRBJ2-5 - TRBV9 -
TGTGCCTGGAGCGAAGTCTACGAGCAGTACTTC CAWSEVYEQYF TRBJ2-7 - TRBV30 -
TGCAGCGTTGAAGAAGTTAGCGCGGGTGAGGTCTACAATGAGCAGTTCTTC CSVEEVSAGEVYNEQFF TRBJ2-1 - TRBV29-1 -
TGTGCCAGCAGTAAACAGGGAGGCACTGAAGCTTTCTTT CASSKQGGTEAFF TRBJ1-1 - TRBV2 -
TGCAGCGTCCAAGGGGTCCGGGGGGCACAGTCGGGCACTGAAGCTTTCTTT CSVQGVRGAQSGTEAFF TRBJ1-1 - TRBV29-1 -
TGCAGCGTTGAAGAAGGGGCCGGGACTAGCGGGTCCTACGAGCAGTACTTC CSVEEGAGTSGSYEQYF TRBJ2-7 few TRBV29-1 TRBD2
TGCAGCGTTGAACCCGGCAGGGGGGAGGCTGGGGAGACCCAGTACTTC CSVEPGRGEAGETQYF TRBJ2-5 - TRBV29-1 -
TGTGCCAGTGGGCCGAGCGGGGGCATATCCGAGCAGTACTTC CASGPSGGISEQYF TRBJ2-7 - TRBV19 TRBD2
TGTGCCAGCAGCTCGGGGGACAGGGGGCCCTACGAGCAGTACTTC CASSSGDRGPYEQYF TRBJ2-7 - TRBV7-2 TRBD1
TGTGCCAGCAGCTTGGGGATTGAGCTGTTTTTT CASSLGIELFF TRBJ2-2 few TRBV7-9 -
TGTGCCAGCAGCGCGGTACTAGCGGGAGGGCCCTACGAGCAGTACTTC CASSAVLAGGPYEQYF TRBJ2-7 few TRBV7-8 TRBD2
TGTGCCATCAGTGAGTCGACTAGCGGGAGGCCTAGGGGGCAGTTCTTC CAISESTSGRPRGQFF TRBJ2-1 few TRBV10-3 TRBD2
TGTGCCAGCAGCTTAGGGATTCTCGGGGAGCAGTACTTC CASSLGILGEQYF TRBJ2-7 once TRBV7-9 -
TGTGCCAGCAGTCGAGACAGGGAGAACTATGGCTACACCTTC CASSRDRENYGYTF TRBJ1-2 once TRBV27 TRBD1
TGTGCCAGCAGCCTGGGACTACCCGACACCGGGGAGCTGTTTTTT CASSLGLPDTGELFF TRBJ2-2 few TRBV7-9 TRBD2
TGTGCCAGTGGGAGTGGAACAGGGGTCTACGAGCAGTACTTC CASGSGTGVYEQYF TRBJ2-7 - TRBV27 TRBD1
TGTGCCAGCAGGGTCCCGGGACAGGCGATTGAAGCTTTCTTT CASRVPGQAIEAFF TRBJ1-1 - TRBV5-6 TRBD1
TGTGCCACCAGCAGGGGCTCCGGGGCCGGGGAGCTGTTTTTT CATSRGSGAGELFF TRBJ2-2 - TRBV15 -
TGTGCCAGCAGTTTTCTGGCAGCGGGGACCACCCCTGGGGCCAACGTCCTGACTTTC CASSFLAAGTTPGANVLTF TRBJ2-6 few TRBV28 TRBD2
TGCGCCAGCAGCTGGGACAGGGGGAGAGAGCAGTACTTC CASSWDRGREQYF TRBJ2-7 once TRBV5-1 TRBD1
TGTGCCAGCAGCGTAGCTGGGGAGACCCAGTACTTC CASSVAGETQYF TRBJ2-5 - TRBV9 -
TGCAGCGTTGAAGAGGAAAGCGGGAGGGCCTACGAGCAGTACTTC CSVEEESGRAYEQYF TRBJ2-7 few TRBV29-1 TRBD2
TGTGCCAGCAGTTACTCGAGCGGGAGCTCCTACGAGCAGTACTTC CASSYSSGSSYEQYF TRBJ2-7 few TRBV6-6 TRBD2
TGTGCCAGCAGTTTCGGGACAGGGACCTACGAGCAGTACTTC CASSFGTGTYEQYF TRBJ2-7 few TRBV28 TRBD1
TGTGCCAGCAGATCGGGTAGAGCTTTCTTT CASRSGRAFF TRBJ1-1 - TRBV25-1 -
TGTGCCAGCAGTTACGGACAGGGGATAGGCGAGCAGTACTTC CASSYGQGIGEQYF TRBJ2-7 - TRBV6-5 TRBD1
TGTGCCAGCAGTCCCCCCAGGACAGCCACAGATACGCAGTATTTT CASSPPRTATDTQYF TRBJ2-3 - TRBV6-5 -
TGTGCCAGCAGTCTAGGGGCAGGTTCCTACGAGCAGTACTTC CASSLGAGSYEQYF TRBJ2-7 - TRBV27 -
TGTGCCAGCAGCGATACCGGGACACCGTGGAACACTGAAGCTTTCTTT CASSDTGTPWNTEAFF TRBJ1-1 - TRBV7-9 -
TGTGCCAGCAGCTCGTCAGGGGCCAACACTGAAGCTTTCTTT CASSSSGANTEAFF TRBJ1-1 few TRBV7-6 -
TGTGCCAGCAGTTTAGGGGAAACGAACACTGAAGCTTTCTTT CASSLGETNTEAFF TRBJ1-1 - TRBV27 -
TGTGCCAGCAGCTCCGGGACCCCCAGCGAGCAGTACTTC CASSSGTPSEQYF TRBJ2-7 medium-sized TRBV7-9 -